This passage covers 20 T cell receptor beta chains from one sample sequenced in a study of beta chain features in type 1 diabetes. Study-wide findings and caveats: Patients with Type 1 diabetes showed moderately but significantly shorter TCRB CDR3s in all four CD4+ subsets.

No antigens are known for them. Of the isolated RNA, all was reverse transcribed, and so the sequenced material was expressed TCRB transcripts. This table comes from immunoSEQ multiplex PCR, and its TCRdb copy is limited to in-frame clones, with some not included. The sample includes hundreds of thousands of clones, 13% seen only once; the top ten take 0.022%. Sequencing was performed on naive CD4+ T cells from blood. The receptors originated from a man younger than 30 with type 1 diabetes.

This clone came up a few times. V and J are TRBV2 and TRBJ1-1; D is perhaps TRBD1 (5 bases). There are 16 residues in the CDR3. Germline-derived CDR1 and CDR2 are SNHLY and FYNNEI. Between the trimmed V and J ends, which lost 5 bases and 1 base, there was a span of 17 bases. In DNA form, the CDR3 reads TGTGCCAGCAGTCAAACCGGGGGTTTTGGGAACACTGAAGCTTTCTTT. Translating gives CASSQTGGFGNTEAFF.

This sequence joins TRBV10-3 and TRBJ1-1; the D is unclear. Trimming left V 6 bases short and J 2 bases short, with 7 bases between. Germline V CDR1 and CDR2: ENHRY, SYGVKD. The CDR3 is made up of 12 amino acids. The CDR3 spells CAIRSINTEAFF. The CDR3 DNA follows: TGTGCCATCAGATCGATCAACACTGAAGCTTTCTTT.

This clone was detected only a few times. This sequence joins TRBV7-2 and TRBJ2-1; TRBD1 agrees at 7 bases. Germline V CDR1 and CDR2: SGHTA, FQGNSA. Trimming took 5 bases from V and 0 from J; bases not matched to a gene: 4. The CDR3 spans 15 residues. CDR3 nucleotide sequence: TGTGCCAGCAGCCCCCGACAGGGCTCCTACAATGAGCAGTTCTTC. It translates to CASSPRQGSYNEQFF.

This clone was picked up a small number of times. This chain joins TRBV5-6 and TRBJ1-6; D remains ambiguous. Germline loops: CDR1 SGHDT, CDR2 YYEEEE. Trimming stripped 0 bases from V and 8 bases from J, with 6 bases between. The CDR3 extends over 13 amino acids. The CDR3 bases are TGTGCCAGCAGCTTGGGTGGGTATTCACCCCTCCACTTT. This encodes CASSLGGYSPLHF.

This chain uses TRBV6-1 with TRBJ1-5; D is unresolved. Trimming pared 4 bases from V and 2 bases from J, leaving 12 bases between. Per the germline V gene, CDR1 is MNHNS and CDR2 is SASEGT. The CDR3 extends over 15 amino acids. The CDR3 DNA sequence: TGTGCCAGCAGTGCCTTGGGTGGGGGCAATCAGCCCCAGCATTTT. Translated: CASSALGGGNQPQHF.

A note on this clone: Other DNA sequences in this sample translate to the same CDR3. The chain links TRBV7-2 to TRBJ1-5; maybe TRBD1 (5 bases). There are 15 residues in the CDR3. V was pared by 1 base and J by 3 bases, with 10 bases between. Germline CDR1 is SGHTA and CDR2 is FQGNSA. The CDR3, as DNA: TGTGCCAGCAGCTTAGTGGGGGGAGTCAATCAGCCCCAGCATTTT. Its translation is CASSLVGGVNQPQHF. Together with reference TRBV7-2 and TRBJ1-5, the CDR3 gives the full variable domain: GAGVSQSPSNKVTEKGKDVELRCDPISGHTALYWYRQSLGQGLEFLIYFQGNSAPDKSGLPSDRFSAERTGGSVSTLTIQRTQQEDSAVYLCASSLVGGVNQPQHFGDGTRLSIL.

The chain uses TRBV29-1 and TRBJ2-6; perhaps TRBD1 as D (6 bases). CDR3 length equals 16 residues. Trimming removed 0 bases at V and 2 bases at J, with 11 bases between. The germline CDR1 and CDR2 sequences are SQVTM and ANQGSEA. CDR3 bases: TGCAGCGTTGAAGATCCCCCAGGGGCTGGGGCCAACGTCCTGACTTTC. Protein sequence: CSVEDPPGAGANVLTF. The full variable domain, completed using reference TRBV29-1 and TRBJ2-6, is SAVISQKPSRDICQRGTSLTIQCQVDSQVTMMFWYRQQPGQSLTLIATANQGSEATYESGFVIDKFPISRPNLTFSTLTVSNMSPEDSSIYLCSVEDPPGAGANVLTFGAGSRLTVL.

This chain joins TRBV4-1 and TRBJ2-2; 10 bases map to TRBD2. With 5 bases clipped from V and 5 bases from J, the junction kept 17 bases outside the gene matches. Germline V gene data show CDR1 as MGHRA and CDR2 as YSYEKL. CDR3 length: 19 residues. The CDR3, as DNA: TGCGCCAGCAGCTCCCTGCCCGCGAGCGGGGGGGCCCCAACCGGGGAGCTGTTTTTT. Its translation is CASSSLPASGGAPTGELFF.

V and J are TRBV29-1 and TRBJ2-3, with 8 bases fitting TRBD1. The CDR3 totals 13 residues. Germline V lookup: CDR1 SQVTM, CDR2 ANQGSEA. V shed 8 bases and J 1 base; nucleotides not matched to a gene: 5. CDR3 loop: CSPPDRGTDTQYF. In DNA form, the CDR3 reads TGCAGCCCTCCGGACAGGGGCACAGATACGCAGTATTTT.

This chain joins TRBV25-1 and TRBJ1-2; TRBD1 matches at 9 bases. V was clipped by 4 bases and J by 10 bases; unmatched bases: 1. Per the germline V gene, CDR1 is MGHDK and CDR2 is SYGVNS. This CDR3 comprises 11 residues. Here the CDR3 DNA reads TGTGCCAGCAGTGGGGACAGGGACTACACCTTC. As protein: CASSGDRDYTF.

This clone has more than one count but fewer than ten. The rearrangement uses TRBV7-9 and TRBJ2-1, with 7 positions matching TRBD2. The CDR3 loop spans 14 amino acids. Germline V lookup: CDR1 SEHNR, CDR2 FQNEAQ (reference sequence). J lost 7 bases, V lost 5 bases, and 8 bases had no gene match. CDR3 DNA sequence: TGTGCCAGCAGCCCCCCGTGGGAGGGGAATGAGCAGTTCTTC. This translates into CASSPPWEGNEQFF.

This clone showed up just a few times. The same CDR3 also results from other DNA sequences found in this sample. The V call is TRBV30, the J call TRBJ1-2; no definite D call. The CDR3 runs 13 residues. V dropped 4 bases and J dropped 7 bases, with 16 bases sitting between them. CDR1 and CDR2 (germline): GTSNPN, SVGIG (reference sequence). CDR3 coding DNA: TGTGCCTGGAATCAGGACGGGCTGTCTGGCTACACCTTC. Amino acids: CAWNQDGLSGYTF.

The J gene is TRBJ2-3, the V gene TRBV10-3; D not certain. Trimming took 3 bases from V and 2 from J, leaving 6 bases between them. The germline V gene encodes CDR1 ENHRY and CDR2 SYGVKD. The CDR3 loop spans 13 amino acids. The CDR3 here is CAISDRITDTQYF. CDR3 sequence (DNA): TGTGCCATCAGTGACAGGATCACAGATACGCAGTATTTT.

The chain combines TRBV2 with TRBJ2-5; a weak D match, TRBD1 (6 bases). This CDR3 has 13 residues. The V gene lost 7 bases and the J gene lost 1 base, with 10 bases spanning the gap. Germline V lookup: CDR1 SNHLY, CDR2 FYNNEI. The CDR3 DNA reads TGTGCCAGCACGGGACAAAGCCAAGAGACCCAGTACTTC. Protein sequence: CASTGQSQETQYF. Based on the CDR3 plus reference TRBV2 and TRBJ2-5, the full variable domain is EPEVTQTPSHQVTQMGQEVILRCVPISNHLYFYWYRQILGQKVEFLVSFYNNEISEKSEIFDDQFSVERPDGSNFTLKIRSTKLEDSAMYFCASTGQSQETQYFGPGTRLLVL.

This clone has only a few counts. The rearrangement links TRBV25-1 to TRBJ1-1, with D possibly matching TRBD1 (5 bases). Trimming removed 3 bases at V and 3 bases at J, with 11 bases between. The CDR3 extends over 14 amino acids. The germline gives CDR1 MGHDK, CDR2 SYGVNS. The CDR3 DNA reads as TGTGCCAGCAGTGAGGGGCCTCGGGACACTGAAGCTTTCTTT. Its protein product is CASSEGPRDTEAFF.

The CDR3 loop reads CASSANKGYTF. CDR3 DNA: TGTGCCAGCAGTGCCAACAAGGGCTACACCTTC. The V gene is TRBV28, the J gene TRBJ1-2; D gene uncertain. Germline CDR1 MDHEN, CDR2 SYDVKM. Trimming removed 5 bases at V and 8 bases at J, with 9 bases between. The CDR3 totals 11 residues.

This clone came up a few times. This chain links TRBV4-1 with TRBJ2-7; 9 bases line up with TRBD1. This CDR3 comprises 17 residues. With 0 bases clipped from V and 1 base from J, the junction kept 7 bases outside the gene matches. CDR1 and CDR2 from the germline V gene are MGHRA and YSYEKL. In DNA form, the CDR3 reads TGCGCCAGCAGCCAAGATACAGGGACAGGGAGATCCTACGAGCAGTACTTC. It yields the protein CASSQDTGTGRSYEQYF.

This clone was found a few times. The CDR3 region is CASSPEVQRGRNEQFF. In DNA, the CDR3 is TGTGCCAGCAGCCCCGAGGTACAGCGGGGCAGGAATGAGCAGTTCTTC. The chain links TRBV11-3 to TRBJ2-1, with TRBD2 matching 7 bases. CDR1 SGHNT and CDR2 YENEEA come from the germline V gene. This CDR3 spans 16 amino acids. J lost 7 bases, V lost 5 bases, and 14 bases had no gene match.

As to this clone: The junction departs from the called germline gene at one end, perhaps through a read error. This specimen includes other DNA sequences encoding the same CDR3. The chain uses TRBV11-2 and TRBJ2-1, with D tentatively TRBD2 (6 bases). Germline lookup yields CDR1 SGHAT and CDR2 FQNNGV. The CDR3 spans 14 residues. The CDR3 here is CASSLVTSLGEQFF. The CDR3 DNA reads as TGCGCCAGCAGCTTAGTAACTAGCCTCGGTGAGCAGTTCTTC.

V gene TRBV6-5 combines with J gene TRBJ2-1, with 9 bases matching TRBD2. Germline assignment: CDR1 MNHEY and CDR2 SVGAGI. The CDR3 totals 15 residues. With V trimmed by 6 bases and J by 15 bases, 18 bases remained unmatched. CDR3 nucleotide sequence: TGTGCCAGCAGCCCTTTCGGGGGTAGCGGGGGATCGCTGTTCTTC. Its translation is CASSPFGGSGGSLFF.